This T cell receptor beta chain is drawn from a study of T cell responses to AZD1222 COVID-19 vaccine. Assay: immunoSEQ multiplex PCR; the TCRdb copy retains only in-frame clones and omits some. This table holds around 140,000 clones, under 95% found once. In the case of this clone: The antigen is not known.

The CDR3 consists of 14 residues. Trimming stripped 5 bases from V and 4 bases from J, with 11 bases between. CDR1 is MNHEY, CDR2 SMNVEV, per germline (reference sequence). Overall study findings and caveats: Seropositive status at baseline applied to only a handful of AZD1222 recipients. Repertoire samples came only from after the peak T cell response. Clonal diversity was possibly underestimated, and the donors were mostly white British, with more females. Spike was spanned by vaccine-associated CD4 TCRs, with dominance at 160-218 and 743-854.

The TCR was taken from an adult who received the MenACWY meningococcal vaccine as a control. The sample here was peripheral blood, taken 28 days after the second dose of the MenACWY control vaccine. This chain connects TRBV27 to TRBJ1-4, with D perhaps matching TRBD1 (5 bases). DNA of the CDR3: TGTGCCAGCAGTACCGGGACGGGTAATGAAAAACTGTTTTTT. It codes for CASSTGTGNEKLFF.